The 2 T cell receptor beta chains reported below all come from one sample, sequenced in a study of blood T cell repertoires in COVID-19. Assay: immunoSEQ multiplex PCR; the TCRdb copy retains only in-frame clones and omits some. The sample lists 150,000 to 200,000 clones, 80% to 90% occurring once. Source material: peripheral blood. These receptors came from a woman aged 70-85 years with COVID-19, enrolled during active disease.

CDR3 bases: TGTGCCAGCAGTTCCTCGGGAGGGGGGGAAGAAAAACTGTTTTTT. It is translated as CASSSSGGGEEKLFF. V and J are TRBV27 and TRBJ1-4, with a possible D match to TRBD1 (6 bases). Trimming took off 4 bases at V and 8 bases at J, with 17 bases between the two ends. CDR1 and CDR2 (germline): MNHEY, SMNVEV (reference sequence). The CDR3 contains 15 residues.

The CDR3 sequence: CASSQGTAGNTIYF. Written as DNA, the CDR3 is TGTGCCAGCAGCCAAGGGACTGCCGGAAACACCATATATTTT. The V and J genes are TRBV3-1 (or the pseudogene TRBV3-2) and TRBJ1-3, with D unclear. The CDR3 runs to 14 residues. CDR1 LGHDT and CDR2 YNNKEL come from the germline V gene (reference sequence). Between the trimmed V and J ends, which lost 1 base and 4 bases, there was a span of 8 bases.